This T cell receptor beta chain was obtained from a study of post-analysis software for immune sequencing data. The germline gives CDR1 SGHRS, CDR2 YFSETQ. This CDR3 comprises 14 residues. With 0 bases removed from V and 3 bases from J, the gap between germline ends came to 10 bases. A few counts support this clonotype. What it binds is unknown. Unique molecular identifiers were carried by the TCR beta cDNA libraries. TCRdb processed the PCR reads anew with MiXCR; each CDR3 protein has one entry. The table has approximately 770,000 distinct CDR3 sequences, 40% to 55% seen once. Overall study results and limits: TRBV segments more frequent in patients than in controls numbered several and included TRBV5-6, TRBV5-1 and TRBV20-1.

This chain links TRBV5-1 with TRBJ2-7, with a tentative D call TRBD1 (5 bases). This clonotype was obtained from a girl aged 5 to 17 with multiple sclerosis. The specimen was blood. In DNA, the CDR3 is TGCGCCAGCAGCTTGGAAGGACAATTCTACGAGCAGTACTTC. It specifies CASSLEGQFYEQYF.